This TCR beta chain derives from a study of T cell responses to AZD1222 COVID-19 vaccine. CDR1 is SGHRS, CDR2 YFSETQ, per germline. CDR3 length: 15 amino acids. Trimming stripped 4 bases from V and 4 bases from J, with 14 bases between. Sequencing was performed with immunoSEQ multiplex PCR; in TCRdb, only in-frame clones are kept and a portion is missing. This table holds just under 90,000 clones, about 89% found once. This receptor was identified in an adult who received the AZD1222 COVID-19 vaccine. The chain recombines TRBV5-1 with TRBJ2-2; D is perhaps TRBD2 (5 bases). The material sequenced was peripheral blood, taken 28 days after the second AZD1222 dose. In DNA form, the CDR3 reads TGCGCCAGCAGCCTACGGACTGAGGGCACCGGGGAGCTGTTTTTT. Protein sequence: CASSLRTEGTGELFF.